The rows below give T cell receptor beta chains drawn from one sample of a study of T cells expressing NK-cell markers. TCRdb re-called the 5' RACE reads and catalogs CDR3 proteins one per entry, DNA excluded. This sample contains 300,000 to 500,000 distinct CDR3 sequences. The specimen sequenced was blood T cells: a sorted CD56 or NKG2C T cell subset, CD4+ or CD8+ T cells, or bulk PBMC T cells (not recorded which). The receptor source for this set is a woman aged 45-65 years in good health. The CDR3 runs from the conserved cysteine through the conserved F or W.

V gene	J gene	CDR3 protein
TRBV5-1	TRBJ2-6	CASSLKDSSSGANVLTF
TRBV19	TRBJ1-5	CASRMGRNSNQPQHF
TRBV4-1	TRBJ2-7	CASSQEPRQATAYEQYF
TRBV5-1	TRBJ2-5	CASSFAESWQETQYF
TRBV30	TRBJ2-3	CAWSVYSGDTQYF
TRBV4-1	TRBJ2-1	CASSQNRGTDNEQFF
TRBV7-3	TRBJ2-7	CASSLLLAGVIPYEQYF
TRBV20-1	TRBJ1-1	CSARTPFLNTEAFF
TRBV5-1	TRBJ2-3	CASSFWWGTDTQYF
TRBV9	TRBJ2-1	CASSVQAEETQFF
TRBV12-3/TRBV12-4	TRBJ2-1	CASTTTRDYNEQFF
TRBV30	TRBJ2-1	CAWSVSRLAGILRSYNEQFF
TRBV20-1	TRBJ2-1	CSASIAAGGQQFF
TRBV11-2	TRBJ2-2	CASSPGLAGSGELFF
TRBV7-9	TRBJ1-5	CASSLVGRGSNQPQHF
TRBV12-3/TRBV12-4	TRBJ1-2	CASQGADYGYTF
TRBV6-5	TRBJ2-2	CASSYSSGGLNTGELFF
TRBV12-3/TRBV12-4	TRBJ1-5	CASRVQGSSQPQHF
TRBV20-1	TRBJ2-4	CSAVYRGAKNIQYF
TRBV6-5	TRBJ2-5	CASSTHPGGSGRSETQYF
TRBV6-5	TRBJ2-5	CASSYSIGRKETQYF
TRBV24-1	TRBJ2-5	CATSDPSGRAHETQYF
TRBV5-5	TRBJ2-3	CASSLVGFGDTQYF
TRBV15	TRBJ2-5	CATSRVPGGQETQYF
TRBV7-2	TRBJ2-7	CASSSRLVYEQYF
TRBV11-2	TRBJ2-5	CASSPLRPHVTQYF
TRBV29-1	TRBJ1-6	CSVTSTDGPLHF
TRBV21-1	TRBJ2-1	CASTYLAYPLSEQFF
TRBV20-1	TRBJ2-1	CSARDPWTGGYNEQFF
TRBV4-1	TRBJ2-4	CASSQEGRGERNIQYF
TRBV6-5	TRBJ2-1	CASSYLASGGHNEQFF
TRBV20-1	TRBJ2-3	CSTLNLASGSFQTDTQYF
TRBV5-1	TRBJ1-5	CASSPTGYGQPQHF
TRBV7-8	TRBJ2-1	CASSAGTSEGEQFF
TRBV29-1	TRBJ2-5	CSVDGKQQETQYF
TRBV10-1	TRBJ2-1	CASSESRLAGVRSNEQFF
TRBV20-1	TRBJ2-5	CSATTGYQETQYF
TRBV6-6	TRBJ2-7	CASRETYEQYF
TRBV20-1	TRBJ2-2	CSARRAGKDGELFF
TRBV24-1	TRBJ2-7	CATSANSYEQYF
TRBV20-1	TRBJ2-5	CSARDDRDRTQYF
TRBV30	TRBJ2-7	CAWSVAATYEQYF
TRBV11-2	TRBJ2-3	CASSLGGPASPDTQYF
TRBV27	TRBJ2-1	CASSISGRNNEQFF
TRBV24-1	TRBJ1-1	CATSSWNTEAFF
TRBV20-1	TRBJ2-3	CSATNLAGLTDTQYF